These T cell receptor beta chains were read from a single sample in a study of blood T cell repertoires in COVID-19. Here immunoSEQ multiplex PCR was the method, and the copy in TCRdb shows in-frame clones only, minus some. The sample records around 160,000 clones, roughly four fifths being singletons. The sequencing input was peripheral blood. Every receptor here comes from a man in his sixties with active or convalescent COVID-19. The CDR3 runs from the conserved cysteine through the conserved F or W. The order of the fields is clone size, V gene, J gene, D gene, CDR3 DNA, CDR3 protein. The D gene is left open where the match is weak. Size tells how often a clone was seen (once, few, many) or the class of an expanded clone, and some rows leave it out.

NA	TRBV2	TRBJ2-1	NA	TGTGCCAGCATCGTTCAGGGACTTTATTACAATGAGCAGTTCTTC	CASIVQGLYYNEQFF
NA	TRBV14	TRBJ1-2	TRBD1	TGTGCCAGCAGCCCCGGTGGACAGGGGATTCATGGCTACACCTTC	CASSPGGQGIHGYTF
few	TRBV29-1	TRBJ1-4	TRBD1	TGCAGCGCCGGGACAGGGTACGAAAAACTGTTTTTT	CSAGTGYEKLFF
NA	TRBV2	TRBJ2-2	NA	TGTGCCAGCGGGAGGACAAACGCGAACACCGGGGAGCTGTTTTTT	CASGRTNANTGELFF
few	TRBV28	TRBJ2-7	TRBD2	TGTGCCAGCAGTGACGACCTAGCGGGGATCTACGAGCAGTACTTC	CASSDDLAGIYEQYF
NA	TRBV5-1	TRBJ1-1	TRBD1	TGCGCCAGCAGCTTGGAGGACAGGGGAAACACTGAAGCTTTCTTT	CASSLEDRGNTEAFF
NA	TRBV3-1/TRBV3-2	TRBJ2-1	TRBD2	TGTGCCAGCAGCCCTCACGGGACTAGCGGGAGAAGGGTGATCAATGAGCAGTTCTTC	CASSPHGTSGRRVINEQFF
NA	TRBV6-5	TRBJ1-1	NA	TGTGCCAGCAGCGCCACGGTTGACACTGAAGCTTTCTTT	CASSATVDTEAFF
NA	TRBV9	TRBJ1-5	NA	TGTGCCAGCAGCCCCGGGAACTCACAGCCCCAGCATTTT	CASSPGNSQPQHF
NA	TRBV6-5	TRBJ1-5	NA	TGTGCCAGCACTTCCCGGAGGGGTGGCAATCAGCCCCAGCATTTT	CASTSRRGGNQPQHF
NA	TRBV5-4	TRBJ2-1	NA	TGTGCCAGCAGCTGGCTTAGGGGCGCAGGGGACAATGAGCGGTTCTTC	CASSWLRGAGDNERFF
NA	TRBV2	TRBJ2-1	NA	TGTGCCAGCAGGGCCTGGGGTAGCGGAATCTCCTACAATGAGCAGTTCTTC	CASRAWGSGISYNEQFF
NA	TRBV5-1	TRBJ1-5	NA	TGCGCCAGCAGCTTGGGGGAGGGAGGGAGCAATCAGCCCCAGCATTTT	CASSLGEGGSNQPQHF
once	TRBV7-6	TRBJ1-6	NA	TGTGCCAGCAGCCAACAGGGTAGCTCCTATAATTCACCCCTCCACTTT	CASSQQGSSYNSPLHF
NA	TRBV6-5	TRBJ2-7	TRBD1	TGTGCCAGCAGTTACGGGACAGGGGTCGACTACGAGCAGTACTTC	CASSYGTGVDYEQYF
NA	TRBV6-5	TRBJ2-3	TRBD1	TGTGCCAGCAGTTCGACAGGGACGAAAGATACGCAGTATTTT	CASSSTGTKDTQYF
once	TRBV28	TRBJ1-2	TRBD1	TGTGCCAGCACTAACCCGGGACAGAACTATGGCTACACCTTC	CASTNPGQNYGYTF
NA	TRBV6-5	TRBJ2-2	NA	TGTGCCAGCAGTACGGACTTTCAGAACACCGGGGAGCTGTTTTTT	CASSTDFQNTGELFF
NA	TRBV28	TRBJ2-3	NA	TGTGCCAGCAGTTCTCTAGACACAGATACGCAGTATTTT	CASSSLDTDTQYF
few	TRBV24-1	TRBJ2-1	TRBD1	TGTGCCACCAGTGATTGGGGACAGGGGGCAAATGAGCAGTTCTTC	CATSDWGQGANEQFF
NA	TRBV4-1	TRBJ1-4	TRBD1	TGCGCCAGCAGCCTGGGACAGGGAGGTGAAAAACTGTTTTTT	CASSLGQGGEKLFF
NA	TRBV4-1	TRBJ2-2	TRBD1	TGCACCAGCAGCCATGAAGAGGGACAGGGGGCCGGGGAGCTGTTTTTT	CTSSHEEGQGAGELFF
few	TRBV19	TRBJ2-7	NA	TGTGCCAGTAGTAGCGGGGAGCAGTACTTC	CASSSGEQYF
NA	TRBV6-2/TRBV6-3	TRBJ2-7	TRBD2	TGTGCCAGCACCCCCGTCGGGGGGTTCTACGAGCAGTACTTC	CASTPVGGFYEQYF
NA	TRBV5-1	TRBJ1-1	NA	TGCGCCAGCAGCTTACAGGATGGGACTGAAGCTTTCTTT	CASSLQDGTEAFF
NA	TRBV4-1	TRBJ1-2	TRBD1	TGCGCCAGCAGCCAAGATAAGGACAGGGGAAACTATGGCTACACCTTC	CASSQDKDRGNYGYTF
few	TRBV27	TRBJ2-1	TRBD1	TGTGCCAGCAGTTCCCTGACAGGGAGAGCGTACAATGAGCAGTTCTTC	CASSSLTGRAYNEQFF
NA	TRBV7-9	TRBJ2-7	TRBD2	TGTGCCAGCAGCTTAGATACTAGCGTTTACGAGCAGTACTTC	CASSLDTSVYEQYF
NA	TRBV10-3	TRBJ2-7	NA	TGTGCCATCAGTGGCGGGGGGACAGGGTCGGGCTACGAGCAGTACTTC	CAISGGGTGSGYEQYF
few	TRBV14	TRBJ1-6	NA	TGTGCCAGCAGCCAAAGGTGGGCAGCCGGCAATTCACCCCTCCACTTT	CASSQRWAAGNSPLHF
NA	TRBV2	TRBJ2-4	NA	TGTGCCAGCGGGCGGGATGAGATTCAGTACTTC	CASGRDEIQYF
NA	TRBV6-6	TRBJ2-2	TRBD1	TGTGCCAGCAGTTACCTGGACAGGGAAAACACCGGGGAGCTGTTTTTT	CASSYLDRENTGELFF
NA	TRBV20-1	TRBJ2-4	NA	TGCAGTGCTAGTACAGGGCACAAAAACATTCAGTACTTC	CSASTGHKNIQYF
NA	TRBV2	TRBJ1-5	NA	TGTGCCAGCAGTGGGGGGGGCGGCAATCAGCCCCAGCATTTT	CASSGGGGNQPQHF
NA	TRBV28	TRBJ2-7	TRBD1	TGTGCCAGCAGTTTAGGGACAGGGGGCACCTACGAGCAGTACTTC	CASSLGTGGTYEQYF
NA	TRBV3-1/TRBV3-2	TRBJ2-7	NA	TGTGCCAGCAGCCAAGATGGGGGGGGCCTCTACGAGCAGTACTTC	CASSQDGGGLYEQYF
NA	TRBV21-1	TRBJ1-5	NA	TGTGCCAGCAGCAATGGCCTTAGAAAGGACAGGACGGGCCAGCCCCAGCATTTT	CASSNGLRKDRTGQPQHF
NA	TRBV5-5	TRBJ1-1	NA	TGTGCCAGCAGCCCCGGCAATTCGGGCACTGAAGCTTTCTTT	CASSPGNSGTEAFF
NA	TRBV5-4	TRBJ1-1	NA	TGTGCCAGCAGTCCTAGGACAGCGACGAACACTGAAGCTTTCTTT	CASSPRTATNTEAFF
few	TRBV6-5	TRBJ2-5	NA	TGTGCCAGCAGTTACTCCTCGGGAGCCTACCAAGAGACCCAGTACTTC	CASSYSSGAYQETQYF
NA	TRBV5-4	TRBJ2-4	NA	TGTGCCAGCAGCGTTGGGACATTAGCCAAAAACATTCAGTACTTC	CASSVGTLAKNIQYF
NA	TRBV7-2	TRBJ2-7	TRBD1	TGTGCCAGCAGCTTGTACTCGACAGGGCCCTCCTACGAGCAGTACTTC	CASSLYSTGPSYEQYF
NA	TRBV7-9	TRBJ2-1	NA	TGTGCCAGCAGCCCCAACTGGGGAGGTCAGAATGAGCAGTTCTTC	CASSPNWGGQNEQFF
few	TRBV6-5	TRBJ1-2	NA	TGTGCCAGCAGTTACAGATCCGCAGGTGACTATGGCTACACCTTC	CASSYRSAGDYGYTF
NA	TRBV2	TRBJ2-1	NA	TGTGCCAGCAGTCTCACTTACAATGAGCAGTTCTTC	CASSLTYNEQFF
once	TRBV9	TRBJ1-2	TRBD1	TGTGCCAGCAGCCAGACAGGGGGCAAGGGCTACACCTTC	CASSQTGGKGYTF
NA	TRBV18	TRBJ1-1	TRBD1	TGTGCCAGCTCACCAGGACAGGGGGCGACTGAAGCTTTCTTT	CASSPGQGATEAFF
NA	TRBV25-1	TRBJ1-1	NA	TGTGCCAGCAGTGAAGTTGACAGTTTGATGAACACTGAAGCTTTCTTT	CASSEVDSLMNTEAFF
NA	TRBV5-5	TRBJ2-6	NA	TGTGCCAGCAGCTTGGCCGGGGTCCCTGTCCCTGGGGCCAACGTCCTGACTTTC	CASSLAGVPVPGANVLTF
NA	TRBV7-8	TRBJ1-3	NA	TGTGCCAGCAGCTCCCTGGGGGGGTCTGGAAACACCATATATTTT	CASSSLGGSGNTIYF
few	TRBV7-2	TRBJ2-3	NA	TGTGCCAGCACCGGACAGACCACAGATACGCAGTATTTT	CASTGQTTDTQYF
NA	TRBV19	TRBJ1-5	TRBD1	TGTGCCAGTAGTATGCTAGGGGACAGGGGAGGCAATCAGCCCCAGCATTTT	CASSMLGDRGGNQPQHF
NA	TRBV10-1	TRBJ2-1	NA	TGCGCCAGCAGTAATAGGAGGCATGAGCAGTTCTTC	CASSNRRHEQFF
NA	TRBV3-1/TRBV3-2	TRBJ2-3	TRBD2	TGTGCCAGCAGCCAAGATCAGCGGGGGGGCTTTGCAGATACGCAGTATTTT	CASSQDQRGGFADTQYF
few	TRBV5-6	TRBJ1-3	NA	TGTGCCAGCAGCGTACAGGGTGGAAACACCATATATTTT	CASSVQGGNTIYF